A selection of T cell receptor beta chains follows, all from one sample in a study of technical replicates of blood from a handful of donors. TCRdb's copy holds only in-frame clones and misses some; the assay was immunoSEQ multiplex PCR. This sample has about 68,000 clones, with about 97% found just once. Sequenced material: T cells isolated from PBMCs. All receptors come from a human donor in good health. Both conserved end residues are part of each CDR3. The D gene is left open where the match is weak. Size values are once, few and many counts, or a class for expanded clones, and some rows have none.

>14|TRBJ1-2|TRBD1|.|TRBV5-1
TGCGCCAGCAGTTCTGAGGGGGCCGTGTATGGCTACACCTTC
CASSSEGAVYGYTF
>15|TRBJ1-2|TRBD1|few|TRBV6-1
TGTGCCAGCAGTGACTCCGGGACAGGGGGGTATGGCTACACCTTC
CASSDSGTGGYGYTF
>13|TRBJ1-5|.|.|TRBV19
TGTGCCAGTAGTAGAGGCACGGTACAGCCCCAGCATTTT
CASSRGTVQPQHF
>15|TRBJ2-5|TRBD1|.|TRBV6-1
TGTGCCAGCACCCGAGGGGACAGGGTGGGAGAGACCCAGTACTTC
CASTRGDRVGETQYF
>15|TRBJ2-6|.|once|TRBV7-9
TGTGCCAGCAGCCGTACAGGGACTGGGGCCAACGTCCTGACTTTC
CASSRTGTGANVLTF
>15|TRBJ2-7|.|once|TRBV4-2
TGTGCCAGCAGCCACGGGGACTCTTCCTCCTACGAGCAGTACTTC
CASSHGDSSSYEQYF
>15|TRBJ1-1|TRBD1|.|TRBV4-1
TGCGCCAGCAGCTATCCACAGGGGGTGATAACTGAAGCTTTCTTT
CASSYPQGVITEAFF
>13|TRBJ1-5|.|.|TRBV11-2
TGTGCCAGCAGCCGGGAGGTTAATCAGCCCCAGCATTTT
CASSREVNQPQHF
>16|TRBJ2-3|TRBD2|once|TRBV6-5
TGTGCCAGCAGTTCAACGGGACTAGGATACACAGATACGCAGTATTTT
CASSSTGLGYTDTQYF
>15|TRBJ2-1|TRBD2|.|TRBV5-4
TGTGCCAGCAGCTCTGGCGGGAGAGCAAACAATGAGCAGTTCTTC
CASSSGGRANNEQFF
>14|TRBJ1-1|.|.|TRBV7-2
TGTGCCAGCAGCTCACAGGCTATGAACACTGAAGCTTTCTTT
CASSSQAMNTEAFF
>15|TRBJ2-2|.|.|TRBV7-9
TGTGCCAGCAGCTTAGTCCCGGTGAACACCGGGGAGCTGTTTTTT
CASSLVPVNTGELFF
>14|TRBJ1-4|TRBD1|.|TRBV6-5
TGTGCCAGCAGGCCCGGGACAGGGGACGGAAAACTGTTTTTT
CASRPGTGDGKLFF
>15|TRBJ1-2|.|.|TRBV9
TGTGCCAGCCAGCCCCACACGGGATCTAACTATGGCTACACCTTC
CASQPHTGSNYGYTF